Here is one T cell receptor beta chain with its context. This record comes from a study of blood T cell repertoires in COVID-19. Study in general: The study drew acute and convalescent COVID-19 samples from the United States, Italy and Spain. T cells, B-cell-depleted T cells, or PBMCs supplied cDNA or gDNA.

CDR1 and CDR2 from the germline V gene are LGHDT and YNNKEL (reference sequence). V lost 6 bases and J lost 8, with 8 bases in between. The CDR3 is made up of 11 amino acids. Authors' analysis steps: Estimates of nucleated cell counts were drawn from the amplification of reference gene primers. Some clones are missing from TCRdb's copy, which holds only in-frame ones; the method was immunoSEQ multiplex PCR. The V and J calls and clone size were taken over from that table, and D and trimming were inferred from the DNA. The sample gives tens of thousands of clones, around four fifths of which show up once; about 5.2% is in the top ten.

Sequenced input: peripheral blood. The TCR was taken from a human donor in a cohort sampled during active COVID-19. V usage is TRBV3-1 (or the pseudogene TRBV3-2) and J usage is TRBJ2-1; D gene uncertain. In DNA form, the CDR3 reads TGTGCCAGCAGGCGCGCGGATGAGCAGTTCTTC. Its translation is CASRRADEQFF.